This T cell receptor (beta chain) was found in a study of blood T cell repertoires in COVID-19. This clone has more than one count but fewer than ten. In the source study's methods: Nucleated cell number was recorded as an estimate derived from reference gene primer amplification. The data were produced by immunoSEQ multiplex PCR, yet TCRdb's version contains in-frame clones alone and is incomplete. V and J calls and clone size are as listed in that table; D and trimming were resolved from the DNA. In the table there are about 210,000 clones, more than 70% of which are singletons. The CDR3 totals 14 residues. Trimming at V came to 2 bases and at J to 8 bases, leaving 2 bases not matched to a gene. Germline CDR1 and CDR2: KGHSH and LQKENI.

What was sequenced was peripheral blood. The clonotype originates from a woman aged 50 to 65 with acute or convalescent COVID-19. The rearrangement links TRBV18 to TRBJ2-1, with TRBD1 matching 11 bases. The CDR3 spells CASSPRTGGDEQFF. As DNA, the CDR3 is TGTGCCAGCTCACCAAGGACAGGGGGCGATGAGCAGTTCTTC.